This T cell receptor (beta chain) derives from a study of shared T cell receptors in the human thymus. Only in-frame clones appear in the TCRdb table, and some are missing; sequencing was by immunoSEQ multiplex PCR. The table includes 700,000 to 750,000 clones, approximately 83% detected once. CDR1 SEHNR and CDR2 FQNEAQ come from the germline V gene (reference sequence). The CDR3 extends over 16 amino acids. Between the trimmed V and J ends, which lost 5 bases and 6 bases, there was a span of 19 bases. The same data also went into a second study, on human thymus T cells. That paper notes: Among the donors, all were healthy Finnish infants having corrective surgery for congenital heart defects. Thymic resections from corrective heart surgery supplied the tissue. Thymic and blood repertoires showed apparently biased V and J gene usage. Related research described strongly overlapping thymic repertoires in unrelated people.

Input material: thymocytes. This chain uses TRBV7-9 with TRBJ1-4; D is perhaps TRBD1 (5 bases). The receptor comes from a girl less than two years old with a congenital heart defect. The CDR3 region has the DNA TGTGCCAGCAGCGGGTTGGACACGAGAAGGGATGAAAAACTGTTTTTT. It translates to CASSGLDTRRDEKLFF.